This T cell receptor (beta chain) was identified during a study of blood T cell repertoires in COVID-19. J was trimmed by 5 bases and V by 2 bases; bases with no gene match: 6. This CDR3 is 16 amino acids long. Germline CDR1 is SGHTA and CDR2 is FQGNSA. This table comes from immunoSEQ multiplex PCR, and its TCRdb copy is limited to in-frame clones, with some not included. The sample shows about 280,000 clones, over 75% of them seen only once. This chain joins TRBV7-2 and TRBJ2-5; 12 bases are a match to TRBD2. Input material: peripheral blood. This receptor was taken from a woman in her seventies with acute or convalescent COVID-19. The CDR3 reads CASSLTSGGWKETQYF. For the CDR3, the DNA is TGTGCCAGCAGCTTAACTAGCGGGGGGTGGAAGGAGACCCAGTACTTC. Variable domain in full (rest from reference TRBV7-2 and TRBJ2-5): GAGVSQSPSNKVTEKGKDVELRCDPISGHTALYWYRQSLGQGLEFLIYFQGNSAPDKSGLPSDRFSAERTGGSVSTLTIQRTQQEDSAVYLCASSLTSGGWKETQYFGPGTRLLVL.